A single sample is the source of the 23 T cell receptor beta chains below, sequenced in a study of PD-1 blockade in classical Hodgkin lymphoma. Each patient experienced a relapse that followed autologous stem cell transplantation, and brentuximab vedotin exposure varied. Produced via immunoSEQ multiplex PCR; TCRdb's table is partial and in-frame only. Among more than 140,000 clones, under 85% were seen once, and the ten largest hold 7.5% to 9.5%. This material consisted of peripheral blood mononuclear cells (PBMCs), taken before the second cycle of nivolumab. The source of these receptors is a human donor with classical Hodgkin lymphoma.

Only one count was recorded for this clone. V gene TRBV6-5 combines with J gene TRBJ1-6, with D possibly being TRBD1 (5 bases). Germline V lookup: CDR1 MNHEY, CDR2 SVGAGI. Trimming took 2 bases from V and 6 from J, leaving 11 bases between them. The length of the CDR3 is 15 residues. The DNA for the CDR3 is TGTGCCAGCAGTTACGGGGGGACTCTTAATTCACCCCTCCACTTT. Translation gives CASSYGGTLNSPLHF.

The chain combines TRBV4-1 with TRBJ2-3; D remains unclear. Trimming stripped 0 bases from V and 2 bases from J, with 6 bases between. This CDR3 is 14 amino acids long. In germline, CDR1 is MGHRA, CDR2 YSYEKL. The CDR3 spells CASSQDQVTDTQYF. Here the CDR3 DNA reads TGCGCCAGCAGCCAAGATCAGGTCACAGATACGCAGTATTTT.

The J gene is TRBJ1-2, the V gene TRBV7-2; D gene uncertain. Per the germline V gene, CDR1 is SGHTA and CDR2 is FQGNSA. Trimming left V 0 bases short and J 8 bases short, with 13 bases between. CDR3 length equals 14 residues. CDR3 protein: CASSLAIGRKGYTF. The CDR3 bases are TGTGCCAGCAGCTTAGCAATAGGGAGAAAAGGCTACACCTTC. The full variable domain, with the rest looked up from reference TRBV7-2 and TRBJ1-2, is GAGVSQSPSNKVTEKGKDVELRCDPISGHTALYWYRQSLGQGLEFLIYFQGNSAPDKSGLPSDRFSAERTGGSVSTLTIQRTQQEDSAVYLCASSLAIGRKGYTFGSGTRLTVV.

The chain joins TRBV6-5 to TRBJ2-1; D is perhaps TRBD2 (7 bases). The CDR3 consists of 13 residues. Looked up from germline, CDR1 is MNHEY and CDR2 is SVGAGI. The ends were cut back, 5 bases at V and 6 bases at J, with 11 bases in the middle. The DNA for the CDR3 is TGTGCCAGCAGTCTGAGGGGGGGCAATGAGCAGTTCTTC. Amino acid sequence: CASSLRGGNEQFF.

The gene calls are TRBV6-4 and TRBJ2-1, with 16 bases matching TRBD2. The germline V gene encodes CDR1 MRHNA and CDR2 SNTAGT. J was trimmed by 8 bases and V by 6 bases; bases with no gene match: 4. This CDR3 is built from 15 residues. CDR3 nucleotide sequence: TGTGCCAGCAGAACCGGGACTAGCGGGAGGGATGAGCAGTTCTTC. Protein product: CASRTGTSGRDEQFF.

The CDR3 DNA is TGTGCCAGTAGTATAGGAGGGCAGGGGGAAGAGACCCAGTACTTC. Translating it yields CASSIGGQGEETQYF. The rearrangement joins TRBV19 to TRBJ2-5, with 7 bases matching TRBD1. V lost 1 base, J lost 3 bases, and 5 bases stayed unmatched. CDR1 and CDR2 (germline): LNHDA, SQIVND (reference sequence). The CDR3 contains 15 residues. The full variable domain, completed using reference TRBV19 and TRBJ2-5, is DGGITQSPKYLFRKEGQNVTLSCEQNLNHDAMYWYRQDPGQGLRLIYYSQIVNDFQKGDIAEGYSVSREKKESFPLTVTSAQKNPTAFYLCASSIGGQGEETQYFGPGTRLLVL.

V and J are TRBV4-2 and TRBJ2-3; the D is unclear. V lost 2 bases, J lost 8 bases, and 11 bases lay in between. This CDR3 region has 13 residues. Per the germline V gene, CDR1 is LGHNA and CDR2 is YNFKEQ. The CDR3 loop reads CASSQSTSGTQYF. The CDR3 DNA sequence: TGTGCCAGCAGCCAATCGACATCCGGTACGCAGTATTTT.

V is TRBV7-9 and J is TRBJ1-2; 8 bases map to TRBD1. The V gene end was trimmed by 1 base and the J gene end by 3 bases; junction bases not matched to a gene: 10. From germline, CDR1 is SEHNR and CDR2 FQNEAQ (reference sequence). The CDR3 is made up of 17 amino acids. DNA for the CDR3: TGTGCCAGCAGCTTAGTAGGGGTACAGGGGGGCCACTATGGCTACACCTTC. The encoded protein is CASSLVGVQGGHYGYTF.

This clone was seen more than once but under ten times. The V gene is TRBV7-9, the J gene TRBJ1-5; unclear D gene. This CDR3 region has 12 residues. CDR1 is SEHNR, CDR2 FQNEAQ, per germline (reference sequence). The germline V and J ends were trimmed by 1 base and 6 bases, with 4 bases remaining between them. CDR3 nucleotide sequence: TGTGCCAGCAGCTTAGGACTTCAGCCCCAGCATTTT. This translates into CASSLGLQPQHF.

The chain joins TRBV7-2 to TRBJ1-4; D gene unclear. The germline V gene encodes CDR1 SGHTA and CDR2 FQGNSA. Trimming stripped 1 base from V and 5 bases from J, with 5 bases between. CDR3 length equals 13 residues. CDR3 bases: TGTGCCAGCAGCTTAGACTACAATGAAAAACTGTTTTTT. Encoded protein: CASSLDYNEKLFF.

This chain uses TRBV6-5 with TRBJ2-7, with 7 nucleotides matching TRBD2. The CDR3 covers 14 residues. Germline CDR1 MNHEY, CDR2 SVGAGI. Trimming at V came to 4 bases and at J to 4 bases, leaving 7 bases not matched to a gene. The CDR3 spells CASSSLARIYEQYF. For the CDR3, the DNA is TGTGCCAGCAGTTCACTAGCGCGGATTTACGAGCAGTACTTC.

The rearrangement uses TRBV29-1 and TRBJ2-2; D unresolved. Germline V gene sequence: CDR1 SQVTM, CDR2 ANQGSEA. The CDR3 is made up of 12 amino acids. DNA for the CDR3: TGCGTAGGACGGACGAACACCGGGGAGCTGTTTTTT. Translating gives CVGRTNTGELFF.

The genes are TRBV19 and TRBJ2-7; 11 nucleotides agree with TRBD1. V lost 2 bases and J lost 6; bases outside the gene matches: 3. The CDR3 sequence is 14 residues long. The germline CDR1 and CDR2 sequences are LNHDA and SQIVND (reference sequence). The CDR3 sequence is CASSIRDRGFEQYF. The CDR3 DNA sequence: TGTGCCAGTAGTATAAGGGACAGGGGGTTCGAGCAGTACTTC. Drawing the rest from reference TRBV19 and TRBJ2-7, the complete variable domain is DGGITQSPKYLFRKEGQNVTLSCEQNLNHDAMYWYRQDPGQGLRLIYYSQIVNDFQKGDIAEGYSVSREKKESFPLTVTSAQKNPTAFYLCASSIRDRGFEQYFGPGTRLTVT.

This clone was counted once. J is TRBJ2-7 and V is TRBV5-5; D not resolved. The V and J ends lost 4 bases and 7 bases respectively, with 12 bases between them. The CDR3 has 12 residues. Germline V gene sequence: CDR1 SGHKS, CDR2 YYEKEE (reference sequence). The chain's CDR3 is CASSIRAVEQYF. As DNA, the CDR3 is TGTGCCAGCAGCATCCGGGCGGTGGAGCAGTACTTC.

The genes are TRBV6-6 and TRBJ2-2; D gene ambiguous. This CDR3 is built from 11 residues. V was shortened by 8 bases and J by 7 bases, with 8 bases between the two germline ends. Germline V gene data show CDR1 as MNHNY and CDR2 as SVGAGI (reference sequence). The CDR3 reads CASRRIGELFF. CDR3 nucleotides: TGTGCCAGCCGTAGGATCGGGGAGCTGTTTTTT.

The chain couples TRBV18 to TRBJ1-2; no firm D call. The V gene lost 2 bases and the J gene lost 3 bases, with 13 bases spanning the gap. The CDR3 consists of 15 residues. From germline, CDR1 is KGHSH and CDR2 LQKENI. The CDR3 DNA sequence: TGTGCCAGCTCACCAACGGGTCAACCCCACTATGGCTACACCTTC. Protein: CASSPTGQPHYGYTF.

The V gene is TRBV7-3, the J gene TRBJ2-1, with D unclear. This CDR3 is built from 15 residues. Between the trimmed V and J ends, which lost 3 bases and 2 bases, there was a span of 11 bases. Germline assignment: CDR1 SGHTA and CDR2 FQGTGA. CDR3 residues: CASSFFHAAYNEQFF. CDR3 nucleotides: TGTGCCAGCAGCTTTTTCCACGCCGCCTACAATGAGCAGTTCTTC.

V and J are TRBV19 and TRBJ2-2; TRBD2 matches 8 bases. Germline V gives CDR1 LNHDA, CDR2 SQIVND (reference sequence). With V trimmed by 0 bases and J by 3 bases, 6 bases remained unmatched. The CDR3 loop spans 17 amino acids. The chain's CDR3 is CASSIDLERGYTGELFF. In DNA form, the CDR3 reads TGTGCCAGTAGTATAGATCTCGAGCGGGGGTACACCGGGGAGCTGTTTTTT.

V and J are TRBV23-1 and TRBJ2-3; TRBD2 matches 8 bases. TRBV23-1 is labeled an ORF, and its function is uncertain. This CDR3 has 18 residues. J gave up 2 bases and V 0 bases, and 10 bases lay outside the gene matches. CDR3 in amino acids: CASSQSIRLASSTDTQYF. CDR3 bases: TGCGCCAGCAGTCAATCGATTCGACTAGCGTCGTCCACAGATACGCAGTATTTT.

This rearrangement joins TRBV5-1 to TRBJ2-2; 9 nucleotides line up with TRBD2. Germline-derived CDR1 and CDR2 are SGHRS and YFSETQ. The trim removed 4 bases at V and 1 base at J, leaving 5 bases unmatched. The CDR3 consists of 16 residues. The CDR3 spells CASSPRLAENTGELFF. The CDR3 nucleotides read TGCGCCAGCAGCCCGAGACTAGCGGAGAACACCGGGGAGCTGTTTTTT.

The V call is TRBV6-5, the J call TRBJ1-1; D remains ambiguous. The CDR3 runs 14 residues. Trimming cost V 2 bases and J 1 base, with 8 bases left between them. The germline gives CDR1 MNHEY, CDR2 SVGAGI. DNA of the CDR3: TGTGCCAGCAGTTACGGAGGTGCGAACACTGAAGCTTTCTTT. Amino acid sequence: CASSYGGANTEAFF.

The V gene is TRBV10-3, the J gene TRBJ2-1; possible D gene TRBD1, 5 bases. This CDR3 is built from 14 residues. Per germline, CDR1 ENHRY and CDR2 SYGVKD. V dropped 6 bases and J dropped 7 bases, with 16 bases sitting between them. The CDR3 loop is CAIRDLGAMNEQFF. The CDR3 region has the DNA TGTGCCATCAGGGATTTAGGGGCGATGAATGAGCAGTTCTTC.

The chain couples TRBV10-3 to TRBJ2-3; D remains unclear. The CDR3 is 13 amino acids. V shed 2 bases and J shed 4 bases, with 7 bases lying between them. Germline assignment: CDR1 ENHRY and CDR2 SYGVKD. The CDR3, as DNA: TGTGCCATCAGTGAGAGGTCAGCAGATACGCAGTATTTT. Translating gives CAISERSADTQYF.